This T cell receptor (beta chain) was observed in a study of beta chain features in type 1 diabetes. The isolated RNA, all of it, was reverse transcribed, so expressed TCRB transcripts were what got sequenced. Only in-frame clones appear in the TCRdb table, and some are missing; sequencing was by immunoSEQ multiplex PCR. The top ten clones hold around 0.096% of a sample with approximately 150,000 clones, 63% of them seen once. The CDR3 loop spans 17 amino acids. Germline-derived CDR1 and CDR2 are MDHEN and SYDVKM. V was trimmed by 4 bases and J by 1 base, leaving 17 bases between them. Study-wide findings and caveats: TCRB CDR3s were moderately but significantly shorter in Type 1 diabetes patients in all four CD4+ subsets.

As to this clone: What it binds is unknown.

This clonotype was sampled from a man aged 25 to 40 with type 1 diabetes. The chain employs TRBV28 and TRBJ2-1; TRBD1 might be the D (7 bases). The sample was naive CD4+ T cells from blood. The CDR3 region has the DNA TGTGCCAGCAGTTCCACAGGGGCGCGGGGTTCCTACAATGAGCAGTTCTTC. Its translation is CASSSTGARGSYNEQFF.